The clone carrying this T cell receptor (beta chain) has a handful of counts. Its antigen is currently unknown. The sample comes from a study of T cell responses to AZD1222 COVID-19 vaccine. Notes on the study in general: Close to half of all spike-specific TCRs reportedly target regions of the variants that are unmutated. CD4 TCRs associated with vaccination spanned spike, dominating at 160-218 and 743-854. White British donors predominated, females outnumbered males, and clonal diversity was possibly underestimated.

The germline V gene has CDR1 SGHTA and CDR2 FQGTGA. CDR3 length equals 17 residues. V shed 3 bases and J shed 5 bases, with 23 bases lying between them. The data were produced by immunoSEQ multiplex PCR, yet TCRdb's version contains in-frame clones alone and is incomplete. There are fewer than 110,000 clones in the sample; 90% occur only once, and around 4.8% lies in the top ten. The sample here was peripheral blood, taken on day 0 of AZD1222 vaccination. This TCR derives from an adult in good health. The chain recombines TRBV7-3 with TRBJ2-7; weak D call: TRBD2 (7 bases). DNA of the CDR3: TGTGCCAGCAGCTTTTTGTATACGGCGGGGGCGAGAGACGAGCAGTACTTC. It codes for CASSFLYTAGARDEQYF. The complete variable domain, with remaining parts taken from reference TRBV7-3 and TRBJ2-7, reads GAGVSQTPSNKVTEKGKYVELRCDPISGHTALYWYRQSLGQGPEFLIYFQGTGAADDSGLPNDRFFAVRPEGSVSTLKIQRTERGDSAVYLCASSFLYTAGARDEQYFGPGTRLTVT.